This T cell receptor (beta chain) was identified during a study of blood T cell repertoires in COVID-19. Study background: Samples came from the United States, Italy and Spain, spanning acute and convalescent COVID-19. PBMCs, B-cell-depleted T cells, or T cells were the source of the cDNA or gDNA that made up the material.

The CDR3 is made up of 13 amino acids. V lost 0 bases to trimming and J lost 3 bases, with 6 bases between them. Germline V gene sequence: CDR1 LNHNV, CDR2 YYDKDF (reference sequence). This table comes from immunoSEQ multiplex PCR, and its TCRdb copy is limited to in-frame clones, with some not included. The sample has tens of thousands of clones; 85% are singletons. The TCR originated in a man aged 55 to 70 with acute or convalescent COVID-19. The sequencing sample was made of peripheral blood. V gene TRBV15 combines with J gene TRBJ2-7; no firm D call. CDR3 loop: CATSREQIYEQYF. In nucleotides, the CDR3 is TGTGCCACCAGCAGAGAACAGATCTACGAGCAGTACTTC. The variable domain in full, completed from reference TRBV15 and TRBJ2-7, reads DAMVIQNPRYQVTQFGKPVTLSCSQTLNHNVMYWYQQKSSQAPKLLFHYYDKDFNNEADTPDNFQSRRPNTSFCFLDIRSPGLGDTAMYLCATSREQIYEQYFGPGTRLTVT.